The next 3 T cell receptor beta chains were all read from a single sample in a study of cytomegalovirus exposure and HLA in healthy donors (dated by TCRdb to the late 2010s). Receptors were amplified or captured by the immunoSEQ multiplex PCR assay. For the multiplex PCR, a mixture combining 60 forward primers for TCR Vbeta segments and 13 reverse primers for TCR Jbeta segments was used. Entries here come from immuneACCESS through TCRdb and include only in-frame sequences with V and J called. Some clones fail to appear in such tables; in the studies checked, an unresolved V gene covers under half of the shortfall, and the cause of the remainder is unknown. The sample includes 150,000 to 200,000 clones, with around 84% observed a single time. 3.1% of the sample comes from the top ten. Sequencing was done on a sample of PBMCs. The receptors originated from a woman in her 40s in good health and CMV-seronegative.

The V call is TRBV5-6, the J call TRBJ2-1, with TRBD1 identical over 7 bases. The CDR3 consists of 16 residues. After removal of 4 bases from V and 4 bases from J, the junction contained 11 bases not matched to a gene. The germline gives CDR1 SGHDT, CDR2 YYEEEE. CDR3 residues: CASSGGQSTLYNEQFF. DNA of the CDR3: TGTGCCAGCAGCGGGGGACAGTCTACCCTTTACAATGAGCAGTTCTTC.

The rearrangement uses TRBV5-1 and TRBJ2-2; 8 bases match TRBD1. The CDR3 has 17 amino acids. CDR1 and CDR2 from the germline V gene are SGHRS and YFSETQ. V dropped 4 bases and J dropped 5; count of bases not matched to a gene: 13. This CDR3 reads CASSPRTGSLSTGELFF. Written as DNA, the CDR3 is TGCGCCAGCAGCCCGAGGACAGGGTCTTTATCAACCGGGGAGCTGTTTTTT.

The chain couples TRBV27 to TRBJ2-1; 12 bases are a match to TRBD2. The CDR3 spans 16 residues. V lost 6 bases to trimming and J lost 8 bases; unmatched junction nucleotides: 11. Germline assignment: CDR1 MNHEY and CDR2 SMNVEV (reference sequence). The CDR3 spells CASRGLAGSIGDEQFF. CDR3 in DNA: TGTGCCAGCAGGGGACTAGCGGGTTCAATTGGCGATGAGCAGTTCTTC.